This T cell receptor beta chain comes out of a study of cytomegalovirus exposure and HLA in healthy donors. Study details: An earlier analysis identified approximately 110 million unique TCR beta sequences in 150 million to 200 million T cells. Genotyping of roughly 400 donors showed that approximately 83% belonged to the Caucasian-associated ancestry cluster.

The junction had 3 bases not matched to a gene; V was cut back by 9 bases and J by 0 bases. The V gene's germline CDR1 is LNHDA and CDR2 SQIVND (reference sequence). CDR3 length: 14 amino acids. Primers: 60 Vbeta forward and 13 Jbeta reverse. Method: immunoSEQ multiplex PCR; TCRdb's copy keeps in-frame clones and lacks some. The sample holds about 48,000 clones. Input material: PBMCs. The receptor comes from a woman in her thirties or forties in good health and CMV-seronegative. The chain links TRBV19 to TRBJ1-5; 9 bases fit TRBD1. The CDR3 reads CASATGGSNQPQHF. DNA of the CDR3: TGTGCCAGCGCGACAGGGGGTAGCAATCAGCCCCAGCATTTT.